This is a list of T cell receptor beta chains from one sample in a study of spatial heterogeneity in lung cancer. Each CDR3 protein is one row after TCRdb ran MiXCR on the 5' RACE reads. Of roughly 25,000 distinct CDR3 sequences detected, around 5.1% appear once; the ten largest clones hold 5.2%. The sample consisted of PBMCs, taken at surgery. The receptor source for this set is a male donor with early-stage non-small cell lung cancer. CDR3s include the opening cysteine and the closing phenylalanine or tryptophan. The D gene is left open where the match is weak. A clone size is listed for some rows: how often the clone was seen (once, few, many), or a class if it is expanded.

d_gene,abundance,v_gene,j_gene,CDR3nt,CDR3aa
TRBD1,many,TRBV7-6,TRBJ2-2,TGTGCCAGCAGCCCGGGACAGCTTTACACCGGGGAGCTGTTTTTT,CASSPGQLYTGELFF
-,few,TRBV28,TRBJ1-5,TGTGCCAGCAGTTTATCGGCCACCTTTGGCAATCAGCCCCAGCATTTT,CASSLSATFGNQPQHF
-,-,TRBV25-1,TRBJ1-2,TGTGCCAGCAGTTACAGTAACTATGGCTACACCTTC,CASSYSNYGYTF
-,once,TRBV25-1,TRBJ1-2,TGTGCCAGCAGTGACCAGAACTATGGCTACACCTTC,CASSDQNYGYTF
-,many,TRBV2,TRBJ2-5,TGTGCCAGCAGGCCCACCCTTCAAGAGACCCAGTACTTC,CASRPTLQETQYF
-,many,TRBV20-1,TRBJ1-4,TGCAGTGCTAGGAGAAATGAAAAACTGTTTTTT,CSARRNEKLFF
-,medium-sized,TRBV9,TRBJ1-1,TGTGCCAGCAGCTCGGGGAGGGGCGGGGGCACTGAAGCTTTCTTT,CASSSGRGGGTEAFF
TRBD1,many,TRBV7-6,TRBJ1-6,TGTGCCAGCAGCCCAACAGGGGGCAGTTATAATTCACCCCTCCACTTT,CASSPTGGSYNSPLHF
-,many,TRBV7-8,TRBJ1-4,TGTGCCAGCAGAATAGGGACAACTAATGAAAAACTGTTTTTT,CASRIGTTNEKLFF
TRBD2,many,TRBV7-2,TRBJ2-2,TGTGCCAGCAGCTTAGGCGGACTAGTTTCCCGTACCGGGGAGCTGTTTTTT,CASSLGGLVSRTGELFF
-,many,TRBV12-3/TRBV12-4,TRBJ1-2,TGCCTGGTTGAGATACCCTATGGCTACACCTTC,CLVEIPYGYTF
TRBD2,medium-sized,TRBV7-2,TRBJ2-3,TGTGCCAGCAGCCGGACTAGCGCCGACACAGATACGCAGTATTTT,CASSRTSADTDTQYF
TRBD1,many,TRBV10-2,TRBJ1-2,TGCGCCAGCAGCCCCGGGACAGGGGCTGGAGGCTACACCTTC,CASSPGTGAGGYTF
-,many,TRBV6-2/TRBV6-3,TRBJ1-1,TGTGCCAGCAGCCCCCGCCTCGAGAACACTGAAGCTTTCTTT,CASSPRLENTEAFF